Below are 6 T cell receptor beta chains sequenced from a single sample in a study of T cell changes during pregnancy in multiple sclerosis. This table comes from immunoSEQ multiplex PCR, and its TCRdb copy is limited to in-frame clones, with some not included. Among about 73,000 clones listed, around 94% were seen once. The material was peripheral blood, obtained in the third trimester of pregnancy. The receptors here all came from a female donor in good health, enrolled as a control in a pregnancy study.

J is TRBJ2-5 and V is TRBV28; D perhaps matches TRBD2 (5 bases). The CDR3 covers 13 residues. Germline CDR1 MDHEN, CDR2 SYDVKM. Trimming stripped 6 bases from V and 1 base from J, with 9 bases between. The CDR3 loop reads CASRASTQETQYF. DNA of the CDR3: TGTGCCAGCAGGGCTAGCACCCAAGAGACCCAGTACTTC.

V and J are TRBV28 and TRBJ2-7; 11 bases are shared with TRBD2. CDR3 length: 14 amino acids. V trimming: 5 bases; J trimming: 4 bases; junction bases outside the gene matches: 4. Germline V gene sequence: CDR1 MDHEN, CDR2 SYDVKM. The CDR3: CASSGTSGQYEQYF. The CDR3 DNA follows: TGTGCCAGCAGTGGGACTAGCGGACAATACGAGCAGTACTTC.

J is TRBJ2-3 and V is TRBV9, with 8 bases that match TRBD2. There are 15 residues in the CDR3. Unmatched junction bases numbered 9, after V lost 5 bases and J lost 4 bases. CDR1 is SGDLS and CDR2 is YYNGEE in the germline V gene. CDR3 sequence (DNA): TGTGCCAGCAGTGTTAGCGGGGCCCCCCCAGATACGCAGTATTTT. It codes for CASSVSGAPPDTQYF.

The V call is TRBV5-1, the J call TRBJ1-1; possibly TRBD1 for D (5 bases). Germline CDR1 reads SGHRS; CDR2 reads YFSETQ. Trimming took 4 bases from V and 1 from J, leaving 11 bases between them. This CDR3 region has 14 residues. The DNA of the CDR3 is TGCGCCAGCAGCGTCGACAGTTCGAACACTGAAGCTTTCTTT. This translates into CASSVDSSNTEAFF.

The DNA for the CDR3 is TGTGCCAGCAGTTCCAATACAGGGAATAACTATGGCTACACCTTC. Its protein is CASSSNTGNNYGYTF. V usage is TRBV28 and J usage is TRBJ1-2; D may be TRBD1 (6 bases). Germline values: CDR1 MDHEN, CDR2 SYDVKM. The germline V and J ends were trimmed by 4 bases and 1 base, with 13 bases remaining between them. This CDR3 region has 15 residues.

The rearrangement uses TRBV30 and TRBJ1-2; D is undetermined. The CDR3 runs to 14 residues. The germline CDR1 and CDR2 sequences are GTSNPN and SVGIG (reference sequence). The germline V and J ends were trimmed by 4 bases and 0 bases, with 12 bases remaining between them. CDR3 bases: TGTGCCTGGATTTCGGGTGAAGCTAACTATGGCTACACCTTC. Amino acids: CAWISGEANYGYTF.